These T cell receptor beta chains were read from a single sample in a study of shared clonotypes between healthy human individuals. TCRdb keeps only in-frame clones here, not all; method: immunoSEQ multiplex PCR. The table has around 2,000,000 clones, about 95% seen once. The specimen sequenced was naive CD8+ T cells sorted from blood. The receptors come from a man aged 18 to 30 in good health. The CDR3 runs from the conserved cysteine through the conserved F or W. D genes are given only for firm matches. The size field is filled for only some rows; it gives once, few, many or a size class.

v_gene	j_gene	d_gene	abundance	CDR3nt	CDR3aa
TRBV4-1	TRBJ1-2	TRBD1	once	TGCGCCAGCAGCCAAGGAACCGGGACAGGGGATGGCTACACCTTC	CASSQGTGTGDGYTF
TRBV5-1	TRBJ2-5	TRBD1	.	TGCGCCAAACCCGAGGGGGCGCCGGGGCAAGAGACCCAGTACTTC	CAKPEGAPGQETQYF
TRBV7-2	TRBJ2-7	.	.	TGTGCCAGCAGCTTCAAGGGACGGGACTTGTACGAGCAGTACTTC	CASSFKGRDLYEQYF
TRBV4-1	TRBJ2-5	TRBD2	.	TGCGCCAGCAGCCGGACTAGCGGATATGAAGAGACCCAGTACTTC	CASSRTSGYEETQYF
TRBV11-2	TRBJ2-2	.	.	TGTGCCAGCAGCTTAGTAAGCAGCGGTTACACCGGGGAGCTGTTTTTT	CASSLVSSGYTGELFF
TRBV6-5	TRBJ1-1	TRBD1	.	TGTGCCAGCAGTTCGTCAGGGGGAACTGAAGCTTTCTTT	CASSSSGGTEAFF
TRBV5-4	TRBJ2-7	TRBD1	.	TGTGCCAGCAGCTCCCCGGGACAGGCCTACGAGCAGTACTTC	CASSSPGQAYEQYF
TRBV5-4	TRBJ1-2	TRBD1	.	TGTGCCAGCAGCGCCCGAGGGGGCTCGAATGGCTACACCTTC	CASSARGGSNGYTF
TRBV5-6	TRBJ1-2	.	.	TGTGCCAGCAGCTCCCGGGGGGCAGCGAACGGCTACACCTTC	CASSSRGAANGYTF
TRBV27	TRBJ1-1	.	.	TGTGCCAGCAGTAATAGGGGTTCGGGGAACACTGAAGCTTTCTTT	CASSNRGSGNTEAFF
TRBV19	TRBJ1-2	TRBD1	.	TGTGCCAGTAGTATAGATCTTGAGACAGGGGGCTATGGCTACACCTTC	CASSIDLETGGYGYTF
TRBV5-6	TRBJ2-1	.	.	TGTGCCAGCAGCTTGGATCTGGAGAGCTCCTACAATGAGCAGTTCTTC	CASSLDLESSYNEQFF
TRBV2	TRBJ2-5	.	.	TGTGCCAGCAGGGGAATGGAGGACCAAGAGACCCAGTACTTC	CASRGMEDQETQYF
TRBV9	TRBJ2-7	TRBD1	.	TGTGCCAGCAGCGTAGGGACAGGGTACGGGGACGAGCAGTACTTC	CASSVGTGYGDEQYF